This TCR beta chain emerged from a study of blood T cell repertoires in COVID-19 (dated by TCRdb to 2018 to 2020). As for the study more broadly: Collaborator samples came from the United States, Italy and Spain and covered acute and convalescent phases of COVID-19. The prospective study material was composed of cDNA or gDNA derived from T cells, B-cell-depleted T cells, or PBMCs. The dataset comprised deeply sampled blood TCRbeta repertoires from subjects exposed to, actively infected with, or recovered from COVID-19. The repertoires were released in a freely available public database meant as a resource for research on the immune response to SARS-CoV-2. The samples were drawn from two sources: the first 160 participants of the ongoing ImmuneRACE study, and about 1,300 subjects contributed by 6 global collaborators. Sample metadata almost always included a de-identified subject ID, COVID-19 status, age in years and sex. Where available, HLA class I and class II types were obtained from metadata supplied by the sample provider rather than from assay-based typing.

CDR1 and CDR2 are read off the germline V gene as SGHRS and YFSETQ. Counted from cysteine to phenylalanine, this CDR3 has 17 amino acids. Left in the record is the CDR3 DNA by itself, 51 bases read in frame from the first base. For this chain, trimming is 2 bases at the V end and 1 base at the J end, and the number of junction bases without a gene match is 11. Findings and caveats that apply to the study as a whole: How much clinical and demographic metadata was included differed by source and by participant, and the metadata was provided uncurated.

TCRbeta CDR3 regions were amplified from genomic DNA by means of the immunoSEQ Assay, a bias-controlled multiplex PCR. Per the source publication's procedure: The number of nucleated cells in each sample was estimated by amplification of reference gene primers within the assay. Sequence reads were collapsed and filtered to measure the absolute abundance of every unique TCRbeta CDR3 rearrangement. For each sample, productive Simpson clonality was calculated as the square root of Simpson's diversity index across productive rearrangements. Held by TCRdb, this immuneACCESS table contains in-frame sequences only and omits some clones. Under half of the omission traces to an unresolved V gene where checked; the cause of the rest is unknown. Clonal size and the V and J genes are those of that table, whereas D and trimming came from the DNA. The sample profile shows under 200,000 clones; about four fifths of them were found once. The top ten hold roughly 9.6% of the sample.

Participants in the prospective study were aged 18 to 89 years, lived in 20 to 25 United States geographic areas, and enrolled through a virtual design. In the prospective study, cohorts were assigned on the basis of participant-reported clinical history obtained from a screening survey and a study questionnaire. Recovered participants in ImmuneRACE Cohort 3 were defined by two consecutive negative NP/OP PCR tests, clearance by a healthcare professional, or resolution of symptoms. In the prospective study, whole blood, serum and a nasopharyngeal or oropharyngeal swab were collected from each participant by mobile phlebotomists. Participants in the prospective study had the option to provide additional blood draws and questionnaires over an approximately 2-month period. Prospective study blood samples were shipped either frozen or at room temperature before DNA extraction. The table lists this clone with a few counts. Its target antigen remains unknown. No much larger clone exists at a distance of one base, and base qualities are not known.

The specimen was PBMCs or T cells enriched from blood (not recorded which). The TCR sequence derives from a man in his forties or fifties who had recovered from COVID-19. The V gene is TRBV5-1 and the J gene is TRBJ2-5; 7 middle bases align to TRBD1. The DNA sequence follows: TGCGCCAGCAGCTTACTTTCCACCGGGACAGCCCAAGAGACCCAGTACTTC. This encodes CASSLLSTGTAQETQYF. Reference TRBV5-1 and TRBJ2-5 proteins supply the regions before and after the CDR3; the full variable domain is: KAGVTQTPRYLIKTRGQQVTLSCSPISGHRSVSWYQQTPGQGLQFLFEYFSETQRNKGNFPGRFSGRQFSNSRSEMNVSTLELGDSALYLCASSLLSTGTAQETQYFGPGTRLLVL.